The next 13 T cell receptor beta chains were all read from a single sample in a study of somatic mutations in cytotoxic T cells in rheumatoid arthritis. Method: immunoSEQ multiplex PCR; TCRdb's copy keeps in-frame clones and lacks some. The sample lists 15,000 to 20,000 clones, roughly 87% seen once, with roughly a tenth in the top ten. The sequenced material came from CD8+ T cells sorted from blood. The receptors were sampled from a woman aged 45-59 years in good health.

This chain links TRBV7-9 with TRBJ1-1; 10 bases agree with TRBD1. Germline CDR1 and CDR2: SEHNR and FQNEAQ (reference sequence). V shed 6 bases, J shed 0 bases, and the junction held 4 bases outside the gene matches. This CDR3 contains 15 residues. This CDR3 reads CASRDRGSLNTEAFF. CDR3 coding DNA: TGTGCCAGCAGGGACAGGGGGAGTCTGAACACTGAAGCTTTCTTT.

The sample holds a few counts of this clone. The chain is built from TRBV6-6 and TRBJ1-2; 9 bases are a match to TRBD1. The CDR3 consists of 13 residues. V lost 5 bases, J lost 6 bases, and 4 bases stayed unmatched. Germline CDR1 is MNHNY and CDR2 is SVGAGI (reference sequence). The CDR3 DNA sequence: TGTGCCAGCAGTGCAAGGACAGGGGATGGCTACACCTTC. It yields the protein CASSARTGDGYTF.

DNA for the CDR3: TGTGCCATCAGTGGGCCTGATAGCGGGAGTTACGGTGAGCAGTTCTTC. Protein sequence: CAISGPDSGSYGEQFF. The chain uses TRBV10-3 and TRBJ2-1, with 9 bases aligning to TRBD2. The V segment lost 4 bases and the J segment 9 bases; nucleotides outside the gene matches: 13. The CDR3 sequence is 16 residues long. Per germline, CDR1 ENHRY and CDR2 SYGVKD.

This clone was counted only a few times. The rearrangement joins TRBV6-4 to TRBJ2-2; no firm D call. Trimming took 0 bases from V and 1 from J, leaving 9 bases between them. This CDR3 has 16 amino acids. CDR1 is MRHNA, CDR2 SNTAGT, per germline. The CDR3 region has the DNA TGTGCCAGCAGTGACTCCGCCCTGGGGAACACCGGGGAGCTGTTTTTT. Protein: CASSDSALGNTGELFF.

V gene TRBV7-6 combines with J gene TRBJ2-2; perhaps TRBD2 as D (5 bases). V lost 1 base and J lost 3, with 6 bases in between. Germline V lookup: CDR1 SGHVS, CDR2 FNYEAQ. This CDR3 comprises 14 residues. The CDR3 loop is CASSLVGDTGELFF. Written as DNA, the CDR3 is TGTGCCAGCAGCTTAGTCGGGGACACCGGGGAGCTGTTTTTT.

This chain uses TRBV7-9 with TRBJ2-1; 10 bases are a match to TRBD1. Germline V gives CDR1 SEHNR, CDR2 FQNEAQ (reference sequence). Trimming removed 7 bases from V and 8 bases from J; junction bases left unmatched: 11. This CDR3 region has 15 residues. CDR3 sequence (DNA): TGTGCCAGCATCCCCGGGACAGGGGTCGTCCATGAGCAGTTCTTC. This translates into CASIPGTGVVHEQFF.

The J gene is TRBJ1-5, the V gene TRBV2; 8 positions match TRBD1. J lost 2 bases, V lost 4 bases, and 7 bases had no gene match. This CDR3 has 16 residues. The germline V gene encodes CDR1 SNHLY and CDR2 FYNNEI. CDR3 DNA: TGTGCCAGCAGTGGAGCAGGGGGCATTGGCAATCAGCCCCAGCATTTT. This translates into CASSGAGGIGNQPQHF.

This clone appeared once. The chain recombines TRBV27 with TRBJ2-1; the D gene is possibly TRBD2 (6 bases). CDR1 and CDR2 from the germline V gene are MNHEY and SMNVEV (reference sequence). V gave up 1 base and J gave up 2 bases, with 12 bases separating them. The CDR3 totals 16 residues. CDR3 protein: CASSLWVGGTYNEQFF. CDR3 DNA: TGTGCCAGCAGTTTATGGGTGGGGGGAACCTACAATGAGCAGTTCTTC.

This chain uses TRBV6-5 with TRBJ2-5; 8 bases agree with TRBD1. The length of the CDR3 is 14 residues. V gave up 2 bases and J gave up 4 bases; unmatched junction bases: 3. Germline CDR1 and CDR2: MNHEY and SVGAGI. Written as DNA, the CDR3 is TGTGCCAGCAGTTACCCCGACAGGGGAGAGACCCAGTACTTC. It codes for CASSYPDRGETQYF.

This clone was counted a few times. The chain is built from TRBV4-2 and TRBJ1-3; D may be TRBD1 (5 bases). The germline CDR1 and CDR2 sequences are LGHNA and YNFKEQ. This CDR3 contains 16 residues. Trimming left V 0 bases short and J 2 bases short, with 11 bases between. The CDR3: CASSQDKTGAGNTIYF. The CDR3 DNA reads TGTGCCAGCAGCCAAGATAAGACGGGGGCTGGAAACACCATATATTTT.

J is TRBJ2-5 and V is TRBV7-6, with 8 bases identical to TRBD2. The CDR3 is 13 amino acids. Germline CDR1 and CDR2: SGHVS and FNYEAQ. With V trimmed by 3 bases and J by 5 bases, 2 bases remained unmatched. CDR3 DNA: TGTGCCAGCAGCTTGACGGGAGGGGAGACCCAGTACTTC. The encoded protein is CASSLTGGETQYF.

J is TRBJ2-2 and V is TRBV19; 8 bases are a match to TRBD1. V dropped 4 bases and J dropped 1; count of bases not matched to a gene: 17. The CDR3 loop spans 20 amino acids. Germline V gene sequence: CDR1 LNHDA, CDR2 SQIVND (reference sequence). CDR3 loop: CASSTPTGAGRPKNTGELFF. The CDR3, as DNA: TGTGCCAGTAGTACCCCGACAGGGGCAGGACGTCCGAAGAACACCGGGGAGCTGTTTTTT.

The chain combines TRBV6-5 with TRBJ1-2; TRBD1 aligns across 7 bases. Unmatched junction bases numbered 0, after V lost 0 bases and J lost 5 bases. Germline CDR1 MNHEY, CDR2 SVGAGI. The CDR3 extends over 13 amino acids. The CDR3 is CASSYSTGYGYTF. The CDR3 DNA follows: TGTGCCAGCAGTTACTCGACAGGGTATGGCTACACCTTC.